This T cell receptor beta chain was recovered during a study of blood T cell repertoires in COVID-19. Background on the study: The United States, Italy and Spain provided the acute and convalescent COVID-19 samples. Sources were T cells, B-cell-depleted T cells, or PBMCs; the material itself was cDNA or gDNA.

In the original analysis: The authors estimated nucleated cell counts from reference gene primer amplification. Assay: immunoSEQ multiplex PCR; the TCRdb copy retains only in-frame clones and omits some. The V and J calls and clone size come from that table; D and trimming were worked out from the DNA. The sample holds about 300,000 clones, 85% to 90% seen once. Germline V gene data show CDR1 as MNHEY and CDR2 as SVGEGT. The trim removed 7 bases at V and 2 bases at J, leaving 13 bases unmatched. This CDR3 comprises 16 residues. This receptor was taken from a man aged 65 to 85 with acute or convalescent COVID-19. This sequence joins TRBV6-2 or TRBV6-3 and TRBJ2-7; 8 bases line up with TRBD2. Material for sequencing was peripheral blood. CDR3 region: CASTPAGGAYTYEQYF. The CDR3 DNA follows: TGTGCCAGCACCCCTGCGGGGGGAGCTTATACCTACGAGCAGTACTTC.